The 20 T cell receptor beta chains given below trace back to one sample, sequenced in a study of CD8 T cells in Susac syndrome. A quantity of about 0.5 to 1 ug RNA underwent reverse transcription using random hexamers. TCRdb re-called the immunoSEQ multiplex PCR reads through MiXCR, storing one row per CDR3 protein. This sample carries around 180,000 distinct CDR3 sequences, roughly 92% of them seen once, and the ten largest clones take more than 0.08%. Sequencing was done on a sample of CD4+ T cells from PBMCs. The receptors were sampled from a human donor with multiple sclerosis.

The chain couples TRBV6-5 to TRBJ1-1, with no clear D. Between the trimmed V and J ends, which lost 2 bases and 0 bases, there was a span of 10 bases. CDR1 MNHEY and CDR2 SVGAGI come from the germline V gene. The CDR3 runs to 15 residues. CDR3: CASSYAAGMNTEAFF. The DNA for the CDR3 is TGTGCCAGCAGTTACGCCGCAGGCATGAACACTGAAGCTTTCTTT.

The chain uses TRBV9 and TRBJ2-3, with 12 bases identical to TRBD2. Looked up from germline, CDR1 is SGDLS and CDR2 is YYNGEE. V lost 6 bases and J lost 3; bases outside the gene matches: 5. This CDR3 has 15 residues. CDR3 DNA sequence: TGTGCCAGCACCCTAGCGGGAGGGCCGACAGATACGCAGTATTTT. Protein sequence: CASTLAGGPTDTQYF. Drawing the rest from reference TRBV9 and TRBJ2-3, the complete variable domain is DSGVTQTPKHLITATGQRVTLRCSPRSGDLSVYWYQQSLDQGLQFLIQYYNGEERAKGNILERFSAQQFPDLHSELNLSSLELGDSALYFCASTLAGGPTDTQYFGPGTRLTVL.

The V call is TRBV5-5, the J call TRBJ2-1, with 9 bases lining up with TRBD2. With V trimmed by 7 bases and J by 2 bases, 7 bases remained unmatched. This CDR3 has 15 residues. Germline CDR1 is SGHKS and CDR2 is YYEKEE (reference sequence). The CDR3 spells CASAPTSGPYNEQFF. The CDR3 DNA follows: TGTGCCAGCGCCCCGACTAGCGGCCCCTACAATGAGCAGTTCTTC.

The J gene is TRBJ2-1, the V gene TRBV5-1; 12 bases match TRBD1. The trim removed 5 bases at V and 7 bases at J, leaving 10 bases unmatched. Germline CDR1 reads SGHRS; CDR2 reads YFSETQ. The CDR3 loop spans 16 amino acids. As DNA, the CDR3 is TGCGCCAGCAGTCGTGCAGGGACAGGGGGCAGGAATGAGCAGTTCTTC. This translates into CASSRAGTGGRNEQFF.

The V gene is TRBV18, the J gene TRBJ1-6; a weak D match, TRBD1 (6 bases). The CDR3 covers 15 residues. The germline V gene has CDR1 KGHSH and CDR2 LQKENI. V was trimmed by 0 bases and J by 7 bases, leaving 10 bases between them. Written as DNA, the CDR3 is TGTGCCAGCTCACCACCTGGCCAGGGGAATTCACCCCTCCACTTT. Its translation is CASSPPGQGNSPLHF.

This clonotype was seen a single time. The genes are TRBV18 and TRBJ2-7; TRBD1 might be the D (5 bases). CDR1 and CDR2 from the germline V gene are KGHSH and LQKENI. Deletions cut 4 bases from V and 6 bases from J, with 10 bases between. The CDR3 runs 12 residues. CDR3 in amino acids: CASSRGSGEQYF. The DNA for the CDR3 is TGTGCCAGCTCACGGGGCTCCGGCGAGCAGTACTTC.

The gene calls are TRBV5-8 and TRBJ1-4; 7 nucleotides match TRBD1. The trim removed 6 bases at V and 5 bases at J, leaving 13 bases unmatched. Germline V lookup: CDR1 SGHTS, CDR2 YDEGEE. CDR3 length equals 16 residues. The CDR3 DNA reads TGTGCCAGCACCCTAAATCCCGGGACAGTAAATGAAAAACTGTTTTTT. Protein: CASTLNPGTVNEKLFF. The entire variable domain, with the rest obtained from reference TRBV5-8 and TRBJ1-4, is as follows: EAGVTQSPTHLIKTRGQQATLRCSPISGHTSVYWYQQALGLGLQFLLWYDEGEERNRGNFPPRFSGRQFPNYSSELNVNALELEDSALYLCASTLNPGTVNEKLFFGSGTQLSVL.

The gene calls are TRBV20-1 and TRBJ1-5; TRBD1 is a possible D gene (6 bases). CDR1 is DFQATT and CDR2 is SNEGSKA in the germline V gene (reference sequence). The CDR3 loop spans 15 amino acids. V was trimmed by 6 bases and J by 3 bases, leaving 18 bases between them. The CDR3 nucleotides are TGCAGTGCCACCCGGGGAGGGGGATTCAATCAGCCCCAGCATTTT. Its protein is CSATRGGGFNQPQHF.

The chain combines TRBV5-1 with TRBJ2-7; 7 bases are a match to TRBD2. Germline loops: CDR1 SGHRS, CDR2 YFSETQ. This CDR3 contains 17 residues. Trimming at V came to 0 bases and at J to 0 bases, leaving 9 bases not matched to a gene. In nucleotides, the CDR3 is TGCGCCAGCAGCTTGGCGTCCCCAGCGGGGACCTCCTACGAGCAGTACTTC. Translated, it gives CASSLASPAGTSYEQYF.

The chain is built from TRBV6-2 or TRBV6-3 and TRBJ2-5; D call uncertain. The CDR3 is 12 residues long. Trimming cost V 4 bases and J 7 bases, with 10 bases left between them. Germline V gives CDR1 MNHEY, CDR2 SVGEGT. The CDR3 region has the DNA TGTGCCAGCAGTTCTCTCGGTTTGACCCAGTACTTC. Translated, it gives CASSSLGLTQYF.

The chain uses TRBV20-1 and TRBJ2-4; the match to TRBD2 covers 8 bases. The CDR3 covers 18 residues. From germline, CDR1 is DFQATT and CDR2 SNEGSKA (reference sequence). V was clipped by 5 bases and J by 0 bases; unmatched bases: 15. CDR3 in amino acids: CSALPAGRGVPAKNIQYF. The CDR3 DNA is TGCAGTGCTCTACCTGCCGGGCGGGGGGTTCCAGCCAAAAACATTCAGTACTTC.

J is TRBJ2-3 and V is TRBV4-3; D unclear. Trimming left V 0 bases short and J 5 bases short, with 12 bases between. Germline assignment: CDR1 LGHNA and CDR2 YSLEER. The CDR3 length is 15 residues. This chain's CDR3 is CASSQDFGYRDTQYF. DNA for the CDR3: TGCGCCAGCAGCCAAGATTTTGGGTATAGAGATACGCAGTATTTT.

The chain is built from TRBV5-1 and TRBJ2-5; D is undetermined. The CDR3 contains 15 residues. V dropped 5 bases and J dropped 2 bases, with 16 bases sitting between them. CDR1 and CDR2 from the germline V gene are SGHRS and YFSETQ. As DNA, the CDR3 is TGCGCCAGCAGGGGTCGGATTGGGAAACAAGAGACCCAGTACTTC. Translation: CASRGRIGKQETQYF. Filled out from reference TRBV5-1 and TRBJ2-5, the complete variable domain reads KAGVTQTPRYLIKTRGQQVTLSCSPISGHRSVSWYQQTPGQGLQFLFEYFSETQRNKGNFPGRFSGRQFSNSRSEMNVSTLELGDSALYLCASRGRIGKQETQYFGPGTRLLVL.

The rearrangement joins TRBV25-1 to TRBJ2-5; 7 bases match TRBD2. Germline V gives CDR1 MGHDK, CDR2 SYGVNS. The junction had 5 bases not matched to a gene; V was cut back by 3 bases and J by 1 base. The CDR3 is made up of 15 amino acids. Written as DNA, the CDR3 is TGTGCCAGCAGTGACCCCGGACTAGGCCAAGAGACCCAGTACTTC. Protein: CASSDPGLGQETQYF.

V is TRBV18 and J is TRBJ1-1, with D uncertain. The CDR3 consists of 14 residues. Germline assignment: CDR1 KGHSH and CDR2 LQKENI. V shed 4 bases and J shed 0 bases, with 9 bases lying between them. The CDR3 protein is CASSRDGLNTEAFF. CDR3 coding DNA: TGTGCCAGCTCACGTGACGGACTGAACACTGAAGCTTTCTTT.

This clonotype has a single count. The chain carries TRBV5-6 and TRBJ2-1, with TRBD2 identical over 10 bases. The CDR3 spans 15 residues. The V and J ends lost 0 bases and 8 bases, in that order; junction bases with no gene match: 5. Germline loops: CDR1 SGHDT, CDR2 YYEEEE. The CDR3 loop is CASSLERGGKDEQFF. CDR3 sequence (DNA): TGTGCCAGCAGCTTGGAGCGGGGGGGCAAAGATGAGCAGTTCTTC. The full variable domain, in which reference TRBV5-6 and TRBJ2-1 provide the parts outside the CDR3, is DAGVTQSPTHLIKTRGQQVTLRCSPKSGHDTVSWYQQALGQGPQFIFQYYEEEERQRGNFPDRFSGHQFPNYSSELNVNALLLGDSALYLCASSLERGGKDEQFFGPGTRLTVL.

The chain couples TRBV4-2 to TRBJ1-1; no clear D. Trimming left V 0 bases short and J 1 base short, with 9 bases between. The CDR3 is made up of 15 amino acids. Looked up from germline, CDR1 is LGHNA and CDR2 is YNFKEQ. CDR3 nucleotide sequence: TGTGCCAGCAGCCAAGACCCCAGAGGGAACACTGAAGCTTTCTTT. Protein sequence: CASSQDPRGNTEAFF.

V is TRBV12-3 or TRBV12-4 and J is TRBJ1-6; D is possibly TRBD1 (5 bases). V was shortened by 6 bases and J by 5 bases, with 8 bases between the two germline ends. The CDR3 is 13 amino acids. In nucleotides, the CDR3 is TGTGCCAGCAGGGGGCGTAATAATTCACCCCTCCACTTT. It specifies CASRGRNNSPLHF.

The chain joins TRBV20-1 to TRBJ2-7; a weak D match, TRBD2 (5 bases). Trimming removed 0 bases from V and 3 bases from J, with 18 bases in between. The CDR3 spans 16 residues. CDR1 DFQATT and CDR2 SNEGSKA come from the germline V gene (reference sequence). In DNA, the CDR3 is TGCAGTGCTAGAGATCCCATCGGTAGCGAGGTCTACGAGCAGTACTTC. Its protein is CSARDPIGSEVYEQYF.

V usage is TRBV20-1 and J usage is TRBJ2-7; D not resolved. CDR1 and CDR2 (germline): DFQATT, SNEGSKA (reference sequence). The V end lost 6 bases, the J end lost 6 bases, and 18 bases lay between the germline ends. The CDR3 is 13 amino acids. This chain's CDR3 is CSAPEASEGEQYF. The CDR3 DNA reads TGCAGTGCCCCCGAAGCGTCGGAAGGCGAGCAGTACTTC.